These 23 T cell receptor beta chains were sequenced from one sample in a study of CD8+CD57+ T cells in acquired aplastic anemia. Profiling of TCR beta VDJ combinations and CDR3 sequences used genomic DNA as template. MiXCR was run by TCRdb on the reads, yielding one entry per CDR3 protein. The sample holds about 110,000 distinct CDR3 sequences, 40% to 65% seen once. Sequenced input: sorted CD4+, CD8+, or CD8+CD57+ T cells (not recorded which) from PBMCs. These receptors were obtained from a human donor in good health, serving as a control.

This sequence joins TRBV7-9 and TRBJ1-2, with 9 bases fitting TRBD1. V was pared by 5 bases and J by 7 bases, with 11 bases of the junction left unmatched. In germline, CDR1 is SEHNR, CDR2 FQNEAQ (reference sequence). CDR3 length: 15 residues. This CDR3 is CASSNPRTGESGYTF. The CDR3 DNA is TGTGCCAGCAGCAATCCTCGGACAGGGGAGAGTGGCTACACCTTC.

This chain uses TRBV20-1 with TRBJ2-2, with 10 bases aligning to TRBD2. This CDR3 is 18 amino acids long. Germline V gene lookup returns CDR1 DFQATT and CDR2 SNEGSKA (reference sequence). Unmatched junction bases numbered 19, after V lost 6 bases and J lost 6 bases. The chain's CDR3 is CSAEPLVQREGVAGELFF. The CDR3 DNA follows: TGCAGTGCGGAACCCTTGGTTCAGCGGGAGGGCGTTGCCGGGGAGCTGTTTTTT.

J is TRBJ2-7 and V is TRBV10-3; D unclear. Between the trimmed V and J ends, which lost 3 bases and 0 bases, there was a span of 9 bases. Germline V gene sequence: CDR1 ENHRY, CDR2 SYGVKD. The length of the CDR3 is 14 residues. CDR3 nucleotides: TGTGCCATCAGTGAATCTGGCAGCTCCTACGAGCAGTACTTC. Amino acid sequence: CAISESGSSYEQYF.

A remark on this clonotype: The junction and the germline gene differ at one end; a read error may be behind it. The chain recombines TRBV7-2 with TRBJ1-2; D gene unclear. This CDR3 region has 12 residues. Germline-derived CDR1 and CDR2 are SGHTA and FQGNSA. In nucleotides, the CDR3 is TGTGCCAGCAGCTTAGGGGCATATGACTACACCTTC. Its protein product is CASSLGAYDYTF.

This clonotype was recorded many times. The chain joins TRBV10-2 to TRBJ1-5; D is perhaps TRBD1 (5 bases). Per germline, CDR1 WSHSY and CDR2 SAAADI. Trimming took 6 bases from V and 0 from J, leaving 18 bases between them. The CDR3 sequence is 17 residues long. CDR3 bases: TGCGCCAGCAGACCAGGGACGGGCGGAATTAGCAATCAGCCCCAGCATTTT. This translates into CASRPGTGGISNQPQHF.

This sequence joins TRBV7-2 and TRBJ2-5, with 8 bases fitting TRBD1. CDR1 and CDR2 (germline): SGHTA, FQGNSA. V was pared by 1 base and J by 0 bases, with 1 base of the junction left unmatched. The length of the CDR3 is 15 residues. DNA of the CDR3: TGTGCCAGCAGCTTAGGGGACAGGTACCAAGAGACCCAGTACTTC. Protein: CASSLGDRYQETQYF.

This clonotype was observed once. This chain joins TRBV20-1 and TRBJ2-3, with D unclear. The V end was cut by 5 bases, the J end by 2 bases, with 20 bases between. The germline V gene has CDR1 DFQATT and CDR2 SNEGSKA (reference sequence). The CDR3 covers 16 residues. The CDR3 sequence: CSASISIAVYTDTQYF. DNA of the CDR3: TGCAGTGCTTCCATTAGCATCGCGGTTTACACAGATACGCAGTATTTT.

This chain joins TRBV6-1 and TRBJ1-2, with 9 bases matching TRBD1. Germline CDR1 MNHNS, CDR2 SASEGT. The CDR3 has 15 amino acids. V was pared by 0 bases and J by 5 bases, with 4 bases of the junction left unmatched. The chain's CDR3 is CASSEAGTGFYGYTF. In DNA form, the CDR3 reads TGTGCCAGCAGTGAAGCCGGGACAGGGTTTTATGGCTACACCTTC.

This clonotype showed up many times. The J gene is TRBJ2-5, the V gene TRBV4-3; 7 bases fit TRBD1. The CDR3 has 17 amino acids. J gave up 3 bases and V 2 bases, and 12 bases lay outside the gene matches. Germline CDR1 is LGHNA and CDR2 is YSLEER. CDR3 residues: CASSQQGVWHIEETQYF. The DNA for the CDR3 is TGCGCCAGCAGCCAACAGGGGGTCTGGCACATCGAAGAGACCCAGTACTTC.

The chain employs TRBV9 and TRBJ2-3, with TRBD2 matching 13 bases. Germline CDR1 and CDR2: SGDLS and YYNGEE. V shed 3 bases, J shed 0 bases, and the junction held 13 bases outside the gene matches. This CDR3 comprises 20 residues. The CDR3 sequence is CASSGSPGLAGSISTDTQYF. DNA of the CDR3: TGTGCCAGCAGCGGGTCCCCGGGACTAGCGGGGTCTATTAGCACAGATACGCAGTATTTT. The variable domain in full, with the rest retrieved from reference TRBV9 and TRBJ2-3, is DSGVTQTPKHLITATGQRVTLRCSPRSGDLSVYWYQQSLDQGLQFLIQYYNGEERAKGNILERFSAQQFPDLHSELNLSSLELGDSALYFCASSGSPGLAGSISTDTQYFGPGTRLTVL.

In this sample, this clonotype turned up once. The chain is built from TRBV10-3 and TRBJ2-2, with a weak D call TRBD2 (5 bases). V lost 2 bases, J lost 5 bases, and 6 bases lay in between. CDR3 length: 13 amino acids. CDR1 is ENHRY and CDR2 is SYGVKD in the germline V gene. As DNA, the CDR3 is TGTGCCATCAGTGAGAGAGGGACCGGGGAGCTGTTTTTT. It yields the protein CAISERGTGELFF.

This chain links TRBV7-2 with TRBJ2-6, with D unresolved. Trimming stripped 4 bases from V and 0 bases from J, with 7 bases between. This CDR3 is built from 15 residues. Germline V gives CDR1 SGHTA, CDR2 FQGNSA. CDR3 DNA: TGTGCCAGCAGCTCTACAAGCTCTGGGGCCAACGTCCTGACTTTC. Encoded protein: CASSSTSSGANVLTF.

V is TRBV7-2 and J is TRBJ2-3; the D is unclear. V was clipped by 7 bases and J by 0 bases, with 8 bases between them. The germline gives CDR1 SGHTA, CDR2 FQGNSA. The CDR3 is 13 amino acids. The CDR3 bases are TGTGCCAGCACCTATGATAGCACAGATACGCAGTATTTT. Amino acid sequence: CASTYDSTDTQYF.

A few counts support this clonotype. The chain joins TRBV10-2 to TRBJ2-7; 7 bases agree with TRBD1. The germline V gene encodes CDR1 WSHSY and CDR2 SAAADI. Losses at the gene ends were 0 bases for V and 2 bases for J; bases not matched to a gene: 4. CDR3 length equals 15 residues. The CDR3 nucleotides are TGCGCCAGCAGTGAGTCGACAGGGTTCACCTACGAGCAGTACTTC. It is translated as CASSESTGFTYEQYF.

The gene calls are TRBV11-2 and TRBJ2-3; D may be TRBD1 or TRBD2 (6 bases each). Per germline, CDR1 SGHAT and CDR2 FQNNGV. V shed 6 bases and J shed 4 bases, with 17 bases lying between them. The CDR3 runs 15 residues. CDR3 DNA: TGTGCCAGCAGTCAACAGAGGGGGGCAGCAGATACGCAGTATTTT. This encodes CASSQQRGAADTQYF.

This clonotype was detected once. The rearrangement uses TRBV7-2 and TRBJ2-7; D not certain. From germline, CDR1 is SGHTA and CDR2 FQGNSA. V was clipped by 4 bases and J by 2 bases, with 0 bases between them. The CDR3 runs to 10 residues. The CDR3 loop is CASSSYEQYF. CDR3 DNA: TGTGCCAGCAGCTCCTACGAGCAGTACTTC.

The rearrangement joins TRBV29-1 to TRBJ2-1; 13 bases match TRBD2. V dropped 6 bases and J dropped 5; count of bases not matched to a gene: 13. Germline V gene data show CDR1 as SQVTM and CDR2 as ANQGSEA. The CDR3 extends over 17 amino acids. CDR3 DNA: TGCAGCGTGAAGACTAGCGGGGGGCCTTACATAGACAATGAGCAGTTCTTC. Its protein product is CSVKTSGGPYIDNEQFF.

This clonotype was seen a handful of times. The rearrangement uses TRBV29-1 and TRBJ1-2; 9 bases line up with TRBD1. The CDR3 has 12 amino acids. V gave up 7 bases and J gave up 5 bases; unmatched junction bases: 5. Germline V lookup: CDR1 SQVTM, CDR2 ANQGSEA. The CDR3 nucleotides are TGCAGCGGAGCCGGGACAGGGTATGGCTACACCTTC. Its translation is CSGAGTGYGYTF.

The V gene is TRBV11-2, the J gene TRBJ1-5, with TRBD1 matching over 8 bases. Germline CDR1 and CDR2: SGHAT and FQNNGV. This CDR3 has 18 residues. Losses at the gene ends were 3 bases for V and 1 base for J; bases not matched to a gene: 11. DNA for the CDR3: TGTGCCAGCAGCTTTGGACAGGGTGGCCTTAGGAGCAATCAGCCCCAGCATTTT. It yields the protein CASSFGQGGLRSNQPQHF. Full variable domain (rest looked up from reference TRBV11-2 and TRBJ1-5): EAGVAQSPRYKIIEKRQSVAFWCNPISGHATLYWYQQILGQGPKLLIQFQNNGVVDDSQLPKDRFSAERLKGVDSTLKIQPAKLEDSAVYLCASSFGQGGLRSNQPQHFGDGTRLSIL.

This clonotype came up a few times. The CDR3 protein is CAISGGAADGSYEQYF. The CDR3 DNA follows: TGTGCCATCAGTGGGGGGGCTGCGGATGGCTCCTACGAGCAGTACTTC. The chain recombines TRBV10-3 with TRBJ2-7; the D call may be TRBD1 or TRBD2 (6 bases each). With 4 bases removed from V and 0 bases from J, the gap between germline ends came to 16 bases. The germline V gene has CDR1 ENHRY and CDR2 SYGVKD. This CDR3 has 16 amino acids.

The CDR3 spells CASSLRGGADETQYF. The CDR3 DNA sequence: TGTGCCAGCAGCTTGCGCGGGGGGGCCGATGAGACCCAGTACTTC. The chain combines TRBV5-5 with TRBJ2-5; TRBD2 matches at 9 bases. CDR1 is SGHKS and CDR2 is YYEKEE in the germline V gene (reference sequence). The CDR3 is 15 residues long. V trimming: 1 base; J trimming: 5 bases; junction bases outside the gene matches: 6. Based on the CDR3 plus reference TRBV5-5 and TRBJ2-5, the full variable domain is DAGVTQSPTHLIKTRGQQVTLRCSPISGHKSVSWYQQVLGQGPQFIFQYYEKEERGRGNFPDRFSARQFPNYSSELNVNALLLGDSALYLCASSLRGGADETQYFGPGTRLLVL.

This clonotype appeared many times. The CDR3 spells CASSQIGGQSTDTQYF. CDR3 DNA: TGCGCCAGCAGCCAAATCGGGGGACAGTCCACAGATACGCAGTATTTT. This rearrangement joins TRBV4-3 to TRBJ2-3, with TRBD1 as a possible D gene (7 bases). The V and J ends lost 2 bases and 2 bases respectively, with 14 bases between them. The CDR3 length is 16 residues. Germline CDR1 is LGHNA and CDR2 is YSLEER.

This clonotype was seen only a few times. The chain joins TRBV24-1 to TRBJ2-2, with a tentative D call TRBD1 (6 bases). V lost 1 base, J lost 3 bases, and 8 bases lay in between. This CDR3 contains 15 residues. Germline loops: CDR1 KGHDR, CDR2 SFDVKD. The CDR3 sequence is CATSDFNRDTGELFF. In DNA, the CDR3 is TGTGCCACCAGTGATTTCAACAGGGACACCGGGGAGCTGTTTTTT.